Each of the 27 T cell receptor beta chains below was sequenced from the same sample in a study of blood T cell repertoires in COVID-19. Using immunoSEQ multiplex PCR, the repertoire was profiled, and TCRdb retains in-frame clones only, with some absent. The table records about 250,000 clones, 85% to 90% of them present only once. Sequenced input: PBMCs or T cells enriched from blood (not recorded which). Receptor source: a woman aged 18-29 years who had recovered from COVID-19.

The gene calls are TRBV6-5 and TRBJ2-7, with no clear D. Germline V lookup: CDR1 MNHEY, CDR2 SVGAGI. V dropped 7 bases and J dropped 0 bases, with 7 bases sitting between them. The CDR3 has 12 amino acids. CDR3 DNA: TGTGCCAGCATTAGTCACTCCTACGAGCAGTACTTC. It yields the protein CASISHSYEQYF.

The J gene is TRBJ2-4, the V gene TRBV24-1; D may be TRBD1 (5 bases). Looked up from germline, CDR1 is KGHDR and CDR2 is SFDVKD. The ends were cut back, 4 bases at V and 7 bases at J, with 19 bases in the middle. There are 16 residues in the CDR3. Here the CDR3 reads CATSDPRAQGTNIQYF. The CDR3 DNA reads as TGTGCCACCAGTGACCCCCGGGCCCAGGGCACGAACATTCAGTACTTC.

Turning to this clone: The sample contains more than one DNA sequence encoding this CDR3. The CDR3, as DNA: TGTGCCAGCAGCGTAGGAGGGACTGGGAACACTGAAGCTTTCTTT. This translates into CASSVGGTGNTEAFF. V usage is TRBV9 and J usage is TRBJ1-1; perhaps TRBD1 as D (5 bases). Germline CDR1 is SGDLS and CDR2 is YYNGEE. The CDR3 extends over 15 amino acids. The ends were cut back, 0 bases at V and 1 base at J, with 10 bases in the middle.

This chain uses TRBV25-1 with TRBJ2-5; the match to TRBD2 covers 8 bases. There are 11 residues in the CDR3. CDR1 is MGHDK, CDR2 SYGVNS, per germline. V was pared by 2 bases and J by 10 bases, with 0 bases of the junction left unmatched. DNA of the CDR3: TGTGCCAGCAGTGAAGCGGGAGGCCAGTACTTC. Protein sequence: CASSEAGGQYF.

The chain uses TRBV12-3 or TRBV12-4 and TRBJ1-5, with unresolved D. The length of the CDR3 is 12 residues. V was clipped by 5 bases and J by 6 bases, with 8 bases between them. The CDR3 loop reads CASSQRSQPQHF. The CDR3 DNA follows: TGTGCCAGCAGTCAACGGAGTCAGCCCCAGCATTTT.

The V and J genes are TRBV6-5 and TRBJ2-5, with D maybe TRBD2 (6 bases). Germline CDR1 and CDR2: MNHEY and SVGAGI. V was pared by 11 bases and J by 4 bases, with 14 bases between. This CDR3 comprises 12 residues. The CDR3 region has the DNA TGTGCCTCGGGAGCCAGAACAGAGACCCAGTACTTC. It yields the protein CASGARTETQYF.

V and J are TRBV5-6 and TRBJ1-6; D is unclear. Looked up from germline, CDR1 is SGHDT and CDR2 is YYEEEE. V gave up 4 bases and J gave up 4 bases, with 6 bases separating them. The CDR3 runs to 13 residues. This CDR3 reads CASSPSYNSPLHF. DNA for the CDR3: TGTGCCAGCAGCCCTTCTTATAATTCACCCCTCCACTTT.

Here the CDR3 DNA reads TGTGCCAGCAGCCATGGACAGGGGGGTACCTATGGCTACACCTTC. This translates into CASSHGQGGTYGYTF. This rearrangement joins TRBV7-9 to TRBJ1-2, with 10 bases aligning to TRBD1. The germline V gene encodes CDR1 SEHNR and CDR2 FQNEAQ (reference sequence). The CDR3 runs 15 residues. After removal of 5 bases from V and 4 bases from J, the junction contained 7 bases not matched to a gene.

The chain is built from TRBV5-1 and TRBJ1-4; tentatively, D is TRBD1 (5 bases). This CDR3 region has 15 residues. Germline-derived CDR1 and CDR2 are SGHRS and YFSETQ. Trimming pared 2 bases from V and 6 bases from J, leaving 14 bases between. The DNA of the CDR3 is TGCGCCAGCAGCTTAGGAGGGACCAGGGATGAAAAACTGTTTTTT. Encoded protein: CASSLGGTRDEKLFF.

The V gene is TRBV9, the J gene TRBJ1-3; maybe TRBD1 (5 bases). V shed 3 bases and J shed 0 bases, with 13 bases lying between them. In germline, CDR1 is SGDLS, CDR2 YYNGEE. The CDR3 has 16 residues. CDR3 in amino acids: CASSASLGGSGNTIYF. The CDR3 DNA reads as TGTGCCAGCAGCGCCAGTCTGGGGGGCTCTGGAAACACCATATATTTT.

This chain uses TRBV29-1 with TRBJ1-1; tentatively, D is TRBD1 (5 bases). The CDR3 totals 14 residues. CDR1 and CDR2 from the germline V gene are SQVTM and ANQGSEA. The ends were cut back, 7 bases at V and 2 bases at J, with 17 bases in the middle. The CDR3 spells CSGSPTGGNTEAFF. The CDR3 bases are TGCAGCGGCTCGCCGACGGGGGGAAACACTGAAGCTTTCTTT.

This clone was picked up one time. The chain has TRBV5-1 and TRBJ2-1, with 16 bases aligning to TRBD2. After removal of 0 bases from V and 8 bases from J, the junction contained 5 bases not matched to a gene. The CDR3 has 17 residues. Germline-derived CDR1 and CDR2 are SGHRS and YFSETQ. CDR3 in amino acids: CASSLALGTSGGDEQFF. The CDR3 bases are TGCGCCAGCAGCTTGGCGCTCGGGACTAGCGGGGGGGATGAGCAGTTCTTC. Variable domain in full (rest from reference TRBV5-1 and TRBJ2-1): KAGVTQTPRYLIKTRGQQVTLSCSPISGHRSVSWYQQTPGQGLQFLFEYFSETQRNKGNFPGRFSGRQFSNSRSEMNVSTLELGDSALYLCASSLALGTSGGDEQFFGPGTRLTVL.

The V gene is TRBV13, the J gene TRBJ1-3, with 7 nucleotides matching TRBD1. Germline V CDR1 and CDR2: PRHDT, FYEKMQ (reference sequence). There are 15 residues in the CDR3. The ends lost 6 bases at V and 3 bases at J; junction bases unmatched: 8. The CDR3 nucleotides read TGTGCCAGCAGTCTTACGACAGGGTATGGAAACACCATATATTTT. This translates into CASSLTTGYGNTIYF.

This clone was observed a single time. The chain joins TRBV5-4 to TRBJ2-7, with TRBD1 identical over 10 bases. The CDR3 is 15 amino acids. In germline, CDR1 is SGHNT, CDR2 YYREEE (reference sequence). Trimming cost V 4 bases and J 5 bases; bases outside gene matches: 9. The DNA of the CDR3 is TGTGCCAGCAGCCTGCCGGGACAGGGGAATCACGAGCAGTACTTC. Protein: CASSLPGQGNHEQYF. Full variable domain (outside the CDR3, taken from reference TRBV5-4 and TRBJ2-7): ETGVTQSPTHLIKTRGQQVTLRCSSQSGHNTVSWYQQALGQGPQFIFQYYREEENGRGNFPPRFSGLQFPNYSSELNVNALELDDSALYLCASSLPGQGNHEQYFGPGTRLTVT.

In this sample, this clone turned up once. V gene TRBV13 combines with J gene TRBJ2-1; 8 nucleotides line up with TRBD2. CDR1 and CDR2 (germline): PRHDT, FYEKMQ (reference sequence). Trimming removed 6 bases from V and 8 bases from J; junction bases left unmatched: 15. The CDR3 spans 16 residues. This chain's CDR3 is CASSSRSGGAGDEQFF. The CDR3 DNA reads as TGTGCCAGCAGTTCTCGGTCGGGGGGGGCCGGCGATGAGCAGTTCTTC.

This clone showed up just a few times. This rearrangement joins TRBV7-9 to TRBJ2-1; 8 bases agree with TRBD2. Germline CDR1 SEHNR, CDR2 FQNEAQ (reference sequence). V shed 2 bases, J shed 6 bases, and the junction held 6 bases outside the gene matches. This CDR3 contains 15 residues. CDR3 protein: CASSLTGLGTNEQFF. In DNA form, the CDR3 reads TGTGCCAGCAGCTTAACGGGACTAGGAACCAATGAGCAGTTCTTC.

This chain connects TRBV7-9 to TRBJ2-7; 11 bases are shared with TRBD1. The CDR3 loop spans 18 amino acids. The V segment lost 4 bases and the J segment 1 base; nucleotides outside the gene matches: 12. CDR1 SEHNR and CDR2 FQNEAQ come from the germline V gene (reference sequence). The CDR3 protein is CASSSTRTGGVFSYEQYF. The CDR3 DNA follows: TGTGCCAGCAGCTCCACGAGGACAGGGGGCGTTTTTTCCTACGAGCAGTACTTC.

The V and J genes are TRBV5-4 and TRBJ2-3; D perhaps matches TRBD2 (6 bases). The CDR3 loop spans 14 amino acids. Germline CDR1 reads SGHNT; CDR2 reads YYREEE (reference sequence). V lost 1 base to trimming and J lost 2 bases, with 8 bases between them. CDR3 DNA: TGTGCCAGCAGCTTGCGCGGGGACACAGATACGCAGTATTTT. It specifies CASSLRGDTDTQYF.

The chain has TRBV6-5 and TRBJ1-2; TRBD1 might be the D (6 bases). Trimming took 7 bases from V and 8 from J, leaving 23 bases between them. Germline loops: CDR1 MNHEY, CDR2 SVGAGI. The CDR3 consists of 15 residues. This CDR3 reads CASTNPSRGARGYTF. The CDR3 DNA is TGTGCCAGCACCAATCCAAGCAGGGGCGCGAGGGGCTACACCTTC.

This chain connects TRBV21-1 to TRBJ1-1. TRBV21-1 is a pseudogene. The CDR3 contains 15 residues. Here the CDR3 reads CASSKVEMADTEAFF. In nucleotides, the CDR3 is TGTGCCAGCAGCAAAGTAGAAATGGCGGACACTGAAGCTTTCTTT.

CDR3 sequence: CASSQVGAKGSYTF. In nucleotides, the CDR3 is TGCGCCAGCAGCCAAGTGGGGGCCAAAGGGAGCTACACCTTC. The chain employs TRBV4-1 and TRBJ1-2; possible D gene TRBD1, 6 bases. The CDR3 consists of 14 residues. With 1 base removed from V and 9 bases from J, the gap between germline ends came to 15 bases. Germline assignment: CDR1 MGHRA and CDR2 YSYEKL.

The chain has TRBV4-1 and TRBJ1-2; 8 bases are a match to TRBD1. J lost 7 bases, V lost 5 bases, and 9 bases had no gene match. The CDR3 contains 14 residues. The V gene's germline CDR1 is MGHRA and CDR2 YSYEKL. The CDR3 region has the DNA TGCGCCAGCAGCACCCGAGGACAGGGTTTTGGCTACACCTTC. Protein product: CASSTRGQGFGYTF.

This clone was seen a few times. The CDR3 DNA reads TGTGCCAGTAGTCCCCGGACAGGGGCCCTGACTGAAGCTTTCTTT. Translation: CASSPRTGALTEAFF. V and J are TRBV19 and TRBJ1-1; 9 bases map to TRBD1. V shed 5 bases and J 5 bases; nucleotides not matched to a gene: 9. CDR1 and CDR2 from the germline V gene are LNHDA and SQIVND (reference sequence). The CDR3 contains 15 residues.

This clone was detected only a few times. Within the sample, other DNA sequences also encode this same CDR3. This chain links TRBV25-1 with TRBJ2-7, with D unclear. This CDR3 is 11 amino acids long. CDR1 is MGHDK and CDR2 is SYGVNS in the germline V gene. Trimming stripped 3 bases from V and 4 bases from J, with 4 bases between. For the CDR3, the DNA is TGTGCCAGCAGTGACGGGTACGAGCAGTACTTC. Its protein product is CASSDGYEQYF.

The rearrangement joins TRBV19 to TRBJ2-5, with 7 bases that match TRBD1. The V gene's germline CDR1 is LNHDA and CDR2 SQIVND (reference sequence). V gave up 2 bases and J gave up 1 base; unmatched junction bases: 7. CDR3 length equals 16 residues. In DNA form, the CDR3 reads TGTGCCAGTAGTATAACCAGGGGGAGCCTCCAAGAGACCCAGTACTTC. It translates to CASSITRGSLQETQYF.

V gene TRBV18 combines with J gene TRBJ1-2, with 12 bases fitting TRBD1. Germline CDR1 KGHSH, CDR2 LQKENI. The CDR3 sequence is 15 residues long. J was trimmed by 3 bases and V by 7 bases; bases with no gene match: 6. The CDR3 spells CASWSGTGGDYGYTF. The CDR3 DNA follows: TGTGCCAGCTGGTCCGGGACAGGGGGCGACTATGGCTACACCTTC.

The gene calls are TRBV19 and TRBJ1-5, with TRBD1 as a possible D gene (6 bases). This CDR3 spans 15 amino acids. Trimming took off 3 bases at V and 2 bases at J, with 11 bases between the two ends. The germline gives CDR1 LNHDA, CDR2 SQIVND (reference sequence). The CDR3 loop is CASSILQGGNQPQHF. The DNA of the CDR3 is TGTGCCAGTAGTATTTTACAGGGTGGCAATCAGCCCCAGCATTTT.